This record concerns one T cell receptor (beta chain) sequence. The antigen it binds to is not known. No much larger clone exists at a distance of one base, and base qualities are not known. Before the diagnostic colonoscopy, none of the ulcerative colitis patients had been given immunosuppressive medication. Blood was sampled at the same time as the colonoscopy. The Wizard kit (Promega) was used to extract genomic DNA from the blood and intestinal samples. These data belong to a study of pediatric ulcerative colitis (dated by TCRdb to between 2018 and 2020). Concerning the study at large: Pancolitis was present in several ulcerative colitis patients and left-sided colitis in two, and histology consistent with ulcerative colitis was found in all of these patients. By Pediatric Ulcerative Colitis Activity Index, a couple of patients had mild disease, several had moderate disease and three had acute severe colitis. From nine newly diagnosed, treatment-naive pediatric ulcerative colitis patients and a handful of non-IBD control children, paired blood and rectal samples were collected.

Points the paper makes about the study in general: For technical reasons, the blood samples of a couple of patients yielded substantially fewer templates, so those samples were excluded from the blood-rectal overlap analysis. Only four individuals were included in the healthy control group, which was small. Because repertoires were derived from total lymphocyte DNA, patterns in rare subsets such as regulatory T cells may not have been reflected. Features of the rectal repertoire distinguished controls, mild-moderate colitis patients and acute severe colitis patients, and in acute severe colitis rectal diversity was lower because of clonal expansions. Two rectal CDR3 clonotypes were present in all ulcerative colitis patients and in none of the controls. Significantly higher autologous blood-rectal clonal overlap was found in ulcerative colitis patients than in controls, which suggested increased T cell trafficking to inflamed tissue.

Through the immunoSEQ TRB Survey service, multiplex V and J primers were used to amplify rearranged CDR3 beta regions from genomic DNA. To keep sequencing depth the same across samples, survey-level depth of up to 500,000 reads per sample was applied. Libraries were purified and pooled, and sequencing was performed on Illumina technology. The authors processed their data as follows. immunoSEQ online tools were used for productive clonality, sample overlap, pairwise scatters, CDR3 beta length, V/D/J gene usage and productiveness. Alongside Shannon and Simpson indices, calculated diversity was computed as the number of unique rearrangements divided by total templates, multiplied by 100. Principal component analysis used the R prcomp function and ggbiplot package on Z-score normalized data. Morisita's index was used to quantify the clonal overlap between blood and rectum within each subject. TCRdb took this table from immuneACCESS and kept in-frame rearrangements with V and J called. Such tables lack part of the clones; where checked against another copy, unresolved V genes explain under half of the gap, and the rest is unexplained. The V and J calls and clone size come from that table; D and trimming were worked out from the DNA. This sample lists 65,000 or so clones; about 86% were detected once. Together, the top ten hold nearly 3.5% of the sample.

This TCR derives from a boy aged 10-17 years with severe ulcerative colitis. What was sequenced was blood.

The CDR3 sequence is CASSPGLAGEGNNEQFF. In nucleotides, the sequence is TGTGCCAGCAGCCCGGGACTAGCGGGAGAAGGTAACAATGAGCAGTTCTTC. The chain employs TRBV14 and TRBJ2-1, and 14 junctional nucleotides match TRBD2. For CDR1 and CDR2, the germline V gene lists SGHDN and FVKESK. CDR3 length: 17 amino acids, cysteine to phenylalanine. Only the CDR3 portion is preserved as DNA: 51 bases, with reading frame beginning at the first base. From V the trimming removes 4 bases and from J it removes 5 bases, while the gene matches leave 7 bases of the junction unaccounted for.